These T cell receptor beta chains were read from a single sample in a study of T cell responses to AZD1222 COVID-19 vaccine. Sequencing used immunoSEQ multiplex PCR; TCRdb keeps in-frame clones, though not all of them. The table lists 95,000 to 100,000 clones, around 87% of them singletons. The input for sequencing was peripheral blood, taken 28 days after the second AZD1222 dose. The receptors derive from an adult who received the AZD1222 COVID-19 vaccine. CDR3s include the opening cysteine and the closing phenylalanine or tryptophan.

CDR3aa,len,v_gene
CASSLRREGTETQYF,15,TRBV11-1
CAWAGYIMGGTDTQYF,16,TRBV30
CASSESSGRSPQYF,14,TRBV2
CATSRRQVPNTEAFF,15,TRBV15
CASSLGHSGETQYF,14,TRBV5-1
CASNFLGETQYF,12,TRBV3-1/TRBV3-2
CASSEPGPSSYNSPLHF,17,TRBV6-1
CASSYSGTGLNYGYTF,16,TRBV6-5
CASSSLAECEQYF,13,TRBV11-3
CASSRTRDPNEQFF,14,TRBV6-2/TRBV6-3
CASSVGQGSGNTIYF,15,TRBV5-1
CASSMGPEETQYF,13,TRBV19
CASSSYSLERGQVTGELFF,19,TRBV28
CASSRTGSSYEQYF,14,TRBV7-2
CASSLEPAGNTDTQYF,16,TRBV5-1
CASSSRRGGSSYEQYF,16,TRBV6-2/TRBV6-3
CASSRSRGPGQFF,13,TRBV7-2
CASSLPSRMNGYTF,14,TRBV5-6
CASSRTGLETQYF,13,TRBV5-4
CASSYGLAGVADTQYF,16,TRBV27
CAGQGSNSPLHF,12,TRBV2
CASSTQGEETQYF,13,TRBV5-1
CASSPGLAAYNEQFF,15,TRBV5-1
CASSSETGKRTEAFF,15,TRBV7-6
CASSHWATGTGKNTEAFF,18,TRBV19
CASRLNTEAFF,11,TRBV5-4
CASSASGRLDTQYF,14,TRBV9
CASSFAGTGRGYTF,14,TRBV27
CASRRTLAGGTYEQYF,16,TRBV19
CASSPPERGSYTF,13,TRBV7-9
CAGSPVMRAYEQYF,14,TRBV3-1/TRBV3-2
CASRTGGALGTEAFF,15,TRBV27
CASSLEANEQFF,12,TRBV7-9
CASSGQGAAHGYTF,14,TRBV2
CASSIGTAYEQYF,13,TRBV19
CASSLLRQGGNTEAFF,16,TRBV7-8
CASSRGPTGYTF,12,TRBV7-8
CASSFGNEQFF,11,TRBV12-3/TRBV12-4
CAFRGGADNEQFF,13,TRBV10-3
CASSRTGGGSYEQYF,15,TRBV5-4
CASSKARPGGQPQHF,15,TRBV21-1
CASRASNEQFF,11,TRBV12-3/TRBV12-4
CASSEIVRNGSPLHF,15,TRBV28
CASSRTGSNYGYTF,14,TRBV5-1
CASSLYAGGAEAFF,14,TRBV28
CASSPRGTGGLGPNSPLHF,19,TRBV7-2